This TCR beta chain was obtained from a study of T cells expressing NK-cell markers. Study-wide results and caveats: Whether expanded NKG2C+ T cell clones recognized HCMV stayed uncertain. A handful of donors likewise had their CD3+CD56-NKG2C+ fraction led by these clonotypes.

To note about this clonotype: The antigen remains undetermined.

TCRdb reanalyzed the 5' RACE reads, giving one entry per CDR3 protein sequence and no DNA. The sample has some 340,000 distinct CDR3 sequences. Looked up from germline, CDR1 is GTSNPN and CDR2 is SVGIG (reference sequence). The CDR3 contains 17 residues. Material for sequencing was blood T cells: a sorted CD56 or NKG2C T cell subset, CD4+ or CD8+ T cells, or bulk PBMC T cells (not recorded which). The receptor was derived from a man aged 18 to 69 in good health. The V gene is TRBV30, the J gene TRBJ2-2; TCRdb reports TRBD2, a call that lacks DNA to check it against. Here the CDR3 reads CAWSPPVRIGPTGELFF.